This T cell receptor beta chain was found in a study of cytomegalovirus exposure and HLA in healthy donors. CDR1 GTSNPN and CDR2 SVGIG come from the germline V gene (reference sequence). The CDR3 length is 13 residues. The V end lost 0 bases, the J end lost 12 bases, and 12 bases lay between the germline ends. The study ran its PCR with 60 Vbeta and 13 Jbeta primers. The protocol was immunoSEQ multiplex PCR, while the TCRdb copy is restricted to in-frame clones and leaves out a portion. The data hold some 150,000 clones, with over 60% observed a single time. V usage is TRBV30 and J usage is TRBJ1-6; D is perhaps TRBD1 (5 bases). The sample comprised PBMCs. The source is a woman aged 45-60 years in good health and CMV-seronegative. The CDR3 DNA reads TGTGCCTGGAGTGTAGGGGAGGCGGTACCCCTCCACTTT. This translates into CAWSVGEAVPLHF.